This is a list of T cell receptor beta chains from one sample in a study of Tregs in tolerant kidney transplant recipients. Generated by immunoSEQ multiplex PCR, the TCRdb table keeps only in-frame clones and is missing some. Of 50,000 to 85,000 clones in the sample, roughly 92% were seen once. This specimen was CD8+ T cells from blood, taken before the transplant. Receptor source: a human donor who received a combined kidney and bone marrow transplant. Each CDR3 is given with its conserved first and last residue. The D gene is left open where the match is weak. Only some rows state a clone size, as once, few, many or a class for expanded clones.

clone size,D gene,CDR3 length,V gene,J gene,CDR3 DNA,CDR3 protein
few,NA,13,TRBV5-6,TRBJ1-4,TGTGCCAGCAGAGGAGGGAATAATGAAAAACTGTTTTTT,CASRGGNNEKLFF
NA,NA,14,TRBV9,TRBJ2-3,TGTGCCAGCAGCGTAGAACAGGGCTCGGATACGCAGTATTTT,CASSVEQGSDTQYF
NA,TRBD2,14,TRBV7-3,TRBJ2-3,TGTGCCAGCAGCTCTGCGGGAGGCGCAGATACGCAGTATTTT,CASSSAGGADTQYF
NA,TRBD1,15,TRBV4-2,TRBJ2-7,TGTGCCAGCAGCCGCGCGCCGGGACAGTACTACGAGCAGTACTTC,CASSRAPGQYYEQYF
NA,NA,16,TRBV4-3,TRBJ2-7,TGCGCCAGCAGCCAAGAATTCGTGCAGGCCTCCTACGAGCAGTACTTC,CASSQEFVQASYEQYF
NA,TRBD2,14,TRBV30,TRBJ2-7,TGTGCCTGGAGTCGCGGGAGGGCCTCCGACGAGCAGTACTTC,CAWSRGRASDEQYF
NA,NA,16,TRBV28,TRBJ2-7,TGTGCCAGCAGTTTTTCTATAGGGGGACAAGTAGGCGAGCAGTACTTC,CASSFSIGGQVGEQYF
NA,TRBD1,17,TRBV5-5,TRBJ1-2,TGTGCCAGCAGCTCGCCGGGACAGGGGGCGCGCAATCATGGCTACACCTTC,CASSSPGQGARNHGYTF
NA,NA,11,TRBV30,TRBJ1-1,TGTGCCACCCAGGACTTTAAAGAAGCTTTCTTT,CATQDFKEAFF
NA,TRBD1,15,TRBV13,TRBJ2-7,TGTGCCAGCAGCATTCGACAGGGGATCTCCTACGAGCAGTACTTC,CASSIRQGISYEQYF
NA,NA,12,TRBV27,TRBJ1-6,TGTGCCAGCAGTTTACGGAATTCACCCCTCCACTTT,CASSLRNSPLHF
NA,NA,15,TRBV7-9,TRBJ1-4,TGTGCCAGCAGCTTAGACCCAGGGAGGACTGAAAAACTGTTTTTT,CASSLDPGRTEKLFF
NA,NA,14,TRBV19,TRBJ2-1,TGTGCCAGTAGTATATTAGGGGCCTTCAATGAGCAGTTCTTC,CASSILGAFNEQFF
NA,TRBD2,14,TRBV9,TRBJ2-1,TGTGCCAGCAGCCCCATGACTAGCCGCAATGAGCAGTTCTTC,CASSPMTSRNEQFF
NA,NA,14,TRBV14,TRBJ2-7,TGTGCCAGCAGCCTGGGGGGAGGTCTCGACGAGCAGTACTTC,CASSLGGGLDEQYF
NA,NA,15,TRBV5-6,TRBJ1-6,TGTGCCAGCAGCGGCGGGACCGTCTATAATTCCCCCCTCCACTTT,CASSGGTVYNSPLHF
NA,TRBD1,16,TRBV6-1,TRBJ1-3,TGTGCCAGCAGTGAAACGAGGGGGCGCTCTGGAAACACCATATATTTT,CASSETRGRSGNTIYF
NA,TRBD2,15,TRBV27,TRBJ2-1,TGTGCCAGCAGTATAGCGGGGGGGTCCTACAATGAGCAGTTCTTC,CASSIAGGSYNEQFF
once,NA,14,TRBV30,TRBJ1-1,TGTGCCTGGAGTTCGACCGGAGGGAACACTGAAGCTTTCTTT,CAWSSTGGNTEAFF
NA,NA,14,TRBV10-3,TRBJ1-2,TGTGCCATCAGTGATCCAGGGGATAACTATGGCTACACCTTC,CAISDPGDNYGYTF
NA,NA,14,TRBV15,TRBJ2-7,TGTGCCACCAGCAGTCACAGAATCTCCTACGAGCAGTACTTC,CATSSHRISYEQYF
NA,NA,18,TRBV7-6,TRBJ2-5,TGTGCCAGCAGCTATTCCGACTTGTCTAGATCTGGCAAAGAGACCCAGTACTTC,CASSYSDLSRSGKETQYF
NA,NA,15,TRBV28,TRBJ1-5,TGTGCCAGCAGTTGGGGTGTGGAGGGCAATCAGCCCCAGCATTTT,CASSWGVEGNQPQHF
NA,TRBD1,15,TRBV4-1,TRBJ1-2,TGCGCCAGCAGCCAAGCCCGGACAGGGGGTTATGGCTACACCTTC,CASSQARTGGYGYTF
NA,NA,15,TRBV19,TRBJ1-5,TGTGCCAGTAGTGTCGGACAGACGGCACATCAGCCCCAGCATTTT,CASSVGQTAHQPQHF
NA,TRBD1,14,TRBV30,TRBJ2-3,TGTGCCTGGGGGAGGGGACAGGGGACAGATACGCAGTATTTT,CAWGRGQGTDTQYF
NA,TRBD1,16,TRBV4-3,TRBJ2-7,TGCGCCAGCAGCCAAGATGGGGGGACAGGGAGCTACGAGCAGTACTTC,CASSQDGGTGSYEQYF
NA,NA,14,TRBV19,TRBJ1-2,TGTGCCAGTAGTATATTCACCCAGAACTATGGCTACACCTTC,CASSIFTQNYGYTF
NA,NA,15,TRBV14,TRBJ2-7,TGTGCCAGCAGCCAAGGGGCCTCCCTATCCTACGAGCAGTACTTC,CASSQGASLSYEQYF
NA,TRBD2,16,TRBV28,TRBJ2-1,TGTGCCAGCAGTTCCCCGGGACTAGCGGTCGTCAATGAGCAGTTCTTC,CASSSPGLAVVNEQFF
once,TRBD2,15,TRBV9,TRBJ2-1,TGTGCCAGCAGCGTTGGACTAGCGGGGTACAATGAGCAGTTCTTC,CASSVGLAGYNEQFF
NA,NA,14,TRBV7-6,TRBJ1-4,TGTGCCAGCAGCTTAGGAGGAAATAATGAAAAACTGTTTTTT,CASSLGGNNEKLFF
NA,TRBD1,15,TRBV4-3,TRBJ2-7,TGCGCCAGCAGCCAAGGTCGGACAGGGGCCTACGAGCAGTACTTC,CASSQGRTGAYEQYF
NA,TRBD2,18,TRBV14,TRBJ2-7,TGTGCCAGCAGCCAAGAACTAGGTTCGGAGGCTAGCGGGTACGAGCAGTACTTC,CASSQELGSEASGYEQYF
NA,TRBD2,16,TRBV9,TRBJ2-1,TGTGCCAGCAGCGTACCAGACGGGGGGGCCCGCGATGAGCAGTTCTTC,CASSVPDGGARDEQFF
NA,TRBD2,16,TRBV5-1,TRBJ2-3,TGCGCCAGCAGCTCAATTCTAGCGGGAAGCACAGATACGCAGTATTTT,CASSSILAGSTDTQYF
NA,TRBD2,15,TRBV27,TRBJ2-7,TGTGCCAGCAGTTGGACTAGCGGGGGCGCCTACGAGCAGTACTTC,CASSWTSGGAYEQYF
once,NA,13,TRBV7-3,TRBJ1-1,TGTGCCAGCAGCTTTTCCGCGGGCACTGAAGCTTTCTTT,CASSFSAGTEAFF
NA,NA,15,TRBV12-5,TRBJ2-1,TGTGCTAGTGGTTTGGTACAGGGCTCCTACAATGAGCAGTTCTTC,CASGLVQGSYNEQFF
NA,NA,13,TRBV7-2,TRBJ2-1,TGTGCCAGCAGCTTGGGCTATGCTAATGAGCAGTTCTTC,CASSLGYANEQFF
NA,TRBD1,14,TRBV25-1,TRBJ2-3,TGTGCCAGCAGTGATCAAGACAGGGCAGATACGCAGTATTTT,CASSDQDRADTQYF
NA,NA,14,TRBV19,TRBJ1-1,TGTGCCAGTAGTATGGGGCAGGGGAACACTGAAGCTTTCTTT,CASSMGQGNTEAFF
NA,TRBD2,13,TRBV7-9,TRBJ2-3,TGTGCCAGCACTAGCGGGGGGGCCTATACGCAGTATTTT,CASTSGGAYTQYF
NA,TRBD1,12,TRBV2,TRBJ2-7,TGTGCCAGGTCCGGGACAGGGAACGAGCAGTACTTC,CARSGTGNEQYF
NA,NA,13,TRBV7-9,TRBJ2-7,TGTGCCAGCACCAAACGGGGGTTGGACGAGCAGTACTTC,CASTKRGLDEQYF
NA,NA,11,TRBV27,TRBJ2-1,TGTGCCAGCAGTCCGGGGACAATCTTGTTCTTC,CASSPGTILFF
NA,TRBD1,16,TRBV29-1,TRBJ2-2,TGCAGCGTTCGGGGCCCCGACAGGGGGGAAGCCGGGGAGCTGTTTTTT,CSVRGPDRGEAGELFF
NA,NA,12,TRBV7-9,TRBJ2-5,TGTGCCAGCAGCCCCATCCAAGAGACCCAGTACTTC,CASSPIQETQYF